A selection of T cell receptor beta chains follows, all from one sample in a study of CD8+ T cells in alopecia areata. Produced via immunoSEQ multiplex PCR; TCRdb's table is partial and in-frame only. The sample shows more than 100,000 clones, around 59% of them seen only once. Material: CD4+ T cells sorted from blood. Source of these receptors: a human donor in good health. Both conserved end residues are part of each CDR3. D genes are given only for firm matches. Part of the rows lack a size; the others show once, few, many or a class for expanded clones.

>TRBV23-1|.|TRBJ1-5|few
CASSQFPSRPQHF
TGCGCCAGCAGTCAATTCCCGTCTAGGCCCCAGCATTTT
>TRBV6-6|.|TRBJ1-4|.
CASSYYVGDAIEKLFF
TGTGCCAGCAGTTACTACGTCGGGGATGCTATTGAAAAACTGTTTTTT
>TRBV10-3|TRBD1|TRBJ2-7|.
CAISGDSYEQYF
TGTGCCATCAGTGGGGACAGCTACGAGCAGTACTTC
>TRBV2|TRBD1|TRBJ1-5|.
CASRGQGGQPQHF
TGTGCCAGCAGGGGACAGGGAGGCCAGCCCCAGCATTTT
>TRBV28|TRBD1|TRBJ1-1|.
CASSFYLGQGRAFF
TGTGCCAGCAGTTTCTATTTGGGACAGGGGAGAGCTTTCTTT
>TRBV25-1|TRBD1|TRBJ2-3|.
CASSESGTGITDTQYF
TGTGCCAGCAGTGAATCCGGGACAGGCATCACAGATACGCAGTATTTT
>TRBV4-3|.|TRBJ1-5|.
CASSQMWGNQPQHF
TGCGCCAGCAGCCAAATGTGGGGCAATCAGCCCCAGCATTTT
>TRBV25-1|.|TRBJ2-7|few
CASRGQQGYEQYF
TGTGCCAGCAGGGGCCAACAGGGCTACGAGCAGTACTTC
>TRBV6-5|TRBD1|TRBJ2-1|.
CASSTDRGRYNEQFF
TGTGCCAGCAGTACTGACAGGGGGCGATACAATGAGCAGTTCTTC
>TRBV15|.|TRBJ2-3|.
CATSRDLLGSTDTQYF
TGTGCCACCAGCAGAGATCTCCTGGGTAGCACAGATACGCAGTATTTT
>TRBV29-1|.|TRBJ1-1|.
CSVAGRANTEAFF
TGCAGCGTTGCGGGACGGGCCAACACTGAAGCTTTCTTT
>TRBV7-2|.|TRBJ2-2|.
CASSLRARTLTGELFF
TGTGCCAGCAGCTTAAGGGCCCGGACCCTCACCGGGGAGCTGTTTTTT
>TRBV7-2|.|TRBJ2-2|.
CASNKAGTGIGELFF
TGTGCCAGCAACAAGGCGGGGACGGGGATCGGGGAGCTGTTTTTT
>TRBV30|TRBD1|TRBJ1-1|.
CAWSEDRWSKAFF
TGTGCCTGGAGTGAGGACAGGTGGTCAAAAGCTTTCTTT
>TRBV7-2|TRBD2|TRBJ2-1|.
CASSLSGVPWAEQFF
TGTGCCAGCAGCTTAAGCGGGGTACCTTGGGCTGAGCAGTTCTTC
>TRBV14|.|TRBJ2-6|.
CATRDSGANVLTF
TGTGCCACCAGAGACTCTGGGGCCAACGTCCTGACTTTC
>TRBV25-1|.|TRBJ1-2|.
CASTLEGKGYTF
TGTGCCAGCACTCTGGAAGGGAAAGGCTACACCTTC
>TRBV5-6|.|TRBJ2-3|.
CASSHIPDTQYF
TGTGCCAGCAGCCACATACCAGATACGCAGTATTTT
>TRBV15|TRBD1|TRBJ2-7|.
CATSRDRQGDEQYF
TGTGCCACCAGCAGAGATAGACAGGGGGACGAGCAGTACTTC
>TRBV7-2|TRBD1|TRBJ2-6|few
CASSLDRDSSGANVLTF
TGTGCCAGCAGCCTGGACAGGGACTCATCTGGGGCCAACGTCCTGACTTTC
>TRBV5-8|TRBD2|TRBJ2-1|.
CASSLVSLAQVQFF
TGTGCCAGCAGCTTGGTTTCACTAGCGCAGGTCCAGTTCTTC
>TRBV6-5|.|TRBJ2-7|few
CASSLGGYEQYF
TGTGCCAGCAGTCTCGGGGGCTACGAGCAGTACTTC
>TRBV7-9|.|TRBJ2-5|.
CASSLAGETQYF
TGTGCCAGCAGCTTAGCGGGGGAGACCCAGTACTTC
>TRBV29-1|.|TRBJ1-1|.
CSVGQSTEAFF
TGCAGCGTTGGACAGAGCACTGAAGCTTTCTTT
>TRBV6-1|TRBD1|TRBJ2-5|.
CASTGTGYQETQYF
TGTGCCAGCACCGGGACAGGGTACCAAGAGACCCAGTACTTC
>TRBV4-3|.|TRBJ2-7|.
CASSLDSLSYEQYF
TGCGCCAGCAGCCTTGACTCCCTCTCCTACGAGCAGTACTTC
>TRBV2|.|TRBJ1-1|.
CASTIQGNTEAFF
TGTGCCAGCACCATACAGGGGAACACTGAAGCTTTCTTT
>TRBV7-9|.|TRBJ2-1|few
CASSLEDRYNEQFF
TGTGCCAGCAGCTTAGAAGACAGGTACAATGAGCAGTTCTTC
>TRBV15|TRBD1|TRBJ2-5|.
CATHEDREETQYF
TGTGCCACCCATGAGGACAGGGAAGAGACCCAGTACTTC
>TRBV7-9|TRBD2|TRBJ2-5|.
CASSTHPKASGGQETQYF
TGTGCCAGCAGCACTCACCCCAAGGCTAGCGGGGGCCAAGAGACCCAGTACTTC
>TRBV18|.|TRBJ1-1|.
CASSYTDTEAFF
TGTGCCAGCTCATACACTGACACTGAAGCTTTCTTT
>TRBV30|.|TRBJ1-6|.
CAWNVGDNSPLHF
TGTGCCTGGAATGTGGGGGATAATTCACCCCTCCACTTT
>TRBV4-1|.|TRBJ1-4|.
CASSQGDTYNEKLFF
TGCGCCAGCAGCCAGGGGGACACCTATAATGAAAAACTGTTTTTT
>TRBV6-5|.|TRBJ2-2|.
CASSRQGRVTGELFF
TGTGCCAGCAGTCGGCAGGGGAGAGTCACCGGGGAGCTGTTTTTT
>TRBV6-5|.|TRBJ2-3|.
CASSQRTPYTDTQYF
TGTGCCAGCAGTCAGAGGACACCTTACACAGATACGCAGTATTTT
>TRBV18|.|TRBJ2-1|.
CASSPTQGNEQFF
TGTGCCAGCTCACCAACCCAGGGCAATGAGCAGTTCTTC
>TRBV4-3|.|TRBJ1-6|few
CASSQDPQGGNSPLHF
TGCGCCAGCAGCCAAGATCCGCAGGGTGGTAATTCACCCCTCCACTTT
>TRBV29-1|.|TRBJ1-5|once
CSVGEGMGQPQHF
TGCAGCGTTGGAGAGGGAATGGGTCAGCCCCAGCATTTT
>TRBV30|.|TRBJ1-5|.
CAWSSGGQRQHF
TGTGCCTGGAGTTCGGGGGGGCAACGGCAGCATTTT
>TRBV27|.|TRBJ1-2|.
CASSLSLRAGFNGYTF
TGTGCCAGCAGTTTATCGCTCCGTGCCGGCTTCAATGGCTACACCTTC
>TRBV7-2|TRBD1|TRBJ2-5|few
CASSLGDRGSQETQYF
TGTGCCAGCAGCTTAGGGGACAGGGGCTCCCAAGAGACCCAGTACTTC
>TRBV6-1|TRBD1|TRBJ2-1|medium-sized
CASRRQGAGYNEQFF
TGTGCCAGCAGGCGACAGGGGGCCGGCTACAATGAGCAGTTCTTC